The 5 T cell receptor beta chains listed next were all sequenced from one sample in a study of regulatory T cells in long-lasting Graves disease (dated by TCRdb to about 2021). Library preparation employed multiplex PCR. The reads were generated on an Illumina HiSeq 4000. iRepertoire HTBI primers and Arm-PCR amplification of CDR3 regions were used to construct TCR beta libraries. In-frame beta chains were kept once TCRdb had trimmed the public reads at Q25 with fastp and called clones with MiXCR. CDR3 protein sequences are deduplicated, and each keeps its most common genes and DNA. This sample has under 450,000 distinct CDR3 sequences in its table, and about 17% of those were observed once. The ten largest account for around 20% of the sample. What the time point label conveys for this sample: newly diagnosed GD, antithyroid drugs for less than 3 months. RNA was extracted from PBMCs in TRIzol for both TCR sequencing and RNA sequencing.

These records were also assigned to another study, of T cells in Graves' hyperthyroidism and ophthalmopathy.

The source material was peripheral blood mononuclear cells (PBMCs), sampled at new diagnosis, from a patient treated with antithyroid drugs. These receptors came from a woman aged 18-29 years with Graves disease. Donor details come from another sample of the same person, matched by shared clones.

The V and J genes are TRBV7-2 and TRBJ1-3; 7 nucleotides line up with TRBD1. The V and J ends lost 1 base and 2 bases, in that order; junction bases with no gene match: 5. The germline V gene encodes CDR1 SGHTA and CDR2 FQGNSA. The CDR3 is 16 residues long. DNA for the CDR3: TGTGCCAGCAGCTTAGTGGCAGGGGGGCCTGGAAACACCATATATTTT. Translating gives CASSLVAGGPGNTIYF.

This chain uses TRBV7-3 with TRBJ2-5; D is uncertain. Germline V CDR1 and CDR2: SGHTA, FQGTGA. The V gene lost 3 bases and the J gene lost 6 bases, with 8 bases spanning the gap. The CDR3 has 12 residues. CDR3 DNA sequence: TGTGCCAGCAGCTTTTCGAGGAAGACCCAGTACTTC. Translation gives CASSFSRKTQYF.

This clonotype was seen at least ten times. The rearrangement joins TRBV3-1 to TRBJ1-1; possible D gene TRBD1, 5 bases. The V end lost 0 bases, the J end lost 11 bases, and 10 bases lay between the germline ends. The CDR3 extends over 12 amino acids. Per germline, CDR1 LGHDT and CDR2 YNNKEL (reference sequence). CDR3 sequence (DNA): TGTGCCAGCAGCCAAGATAAAAGGGACGCTTTCTTT. Translating it yields CASSQDKRDAFF. Combining the CDR3 with reference TRBV3-1 and TRBJ1-1 gives the whole variable domain DTAVSQTPKYLVTQMGNDKSIKCEQNLGHDTMYWYKQDSKKFLKIMFSYNNKELIINETVPNRFSPKSPDKAHLNLHINSLELGDSAVYFCASSQDKRDAFFGQGTRLTVV.

This clonotype came up many times. This chain connects TRBV5-5 to TRBJ2-1; D gene uncertain. The CDR3 runs 15 residues. Germline lookup yields CDR1 SGHKS and CDR2 YYEKEE (reference sequence). V lost 0 bases, J lost 0 bases, and 7 bases lay in between. This CDR3 reads CASSLALASYNEQFF. Here the CDR3 DNA reads TGTGCCAGCAGCTTGGCCCTGGCCTCCTACAATGAGCAGTTCTTC.

Comments on this clonotype: A far more abundant clone sits one base away, making this likely a read error. This chain links TRBV24-1 with TRBJ2-7; 11 bases align to TRBD2. The CDR3 has 15 residues. CDR1 and CDR2 from the germline V gene are KGHDR and SFDVKD. Trimming at V came to 4 bases and at J to 3 bases, leaving 4 bases not matched to a gene. The CDR3, as DNA: TGTGCCACCAGTGAGGGGACTAGCGGTTACTACGAGCAGTACTTC. Its protein product is CATSEGTSGYYEQYF.